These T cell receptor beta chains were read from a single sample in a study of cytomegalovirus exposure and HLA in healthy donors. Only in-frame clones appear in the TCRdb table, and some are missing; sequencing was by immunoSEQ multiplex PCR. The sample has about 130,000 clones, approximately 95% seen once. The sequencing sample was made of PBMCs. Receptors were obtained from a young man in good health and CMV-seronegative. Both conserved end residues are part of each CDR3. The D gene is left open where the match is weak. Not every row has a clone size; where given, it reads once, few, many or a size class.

TGTGCCAGCAGCGTAGCCGGGACTAGCGGAGAGACCCAGTACTTC	CASSVAGTSGETQYF	-	TRBV9	TRBJ2-5	TRBD2
TGTGCCAGCAGCCGAGGGCAGGGGAATCAGCCCCAGCATTTT	CASSRGQGNQPQHF	-	TRBV2	TRBJ1-5	-
TGTGCCAGCAGTTTAGCTAGCGGGTTCTCCTACGAGCAGTACTTC	CASSLASGFSYEQYF	-	TRBV28	TRBJ2-7	TRBD2
TGTGCCAGCAGCCATCCGGACAGGGTCGGGGGCTACACCTTC	CASSHPDRVGGYTF	-	TRBV5-4	TRBJ1-2	TRBD1
TGTGCCAGCAGCTTTGTAGGGGGTCTCGGCTACGAGCAGTACTTC	CASSFVGGLGYEQYF	-	TRBV7-9	TRBJ2-7	-
TGTGCCAGCACTTACTCCGGACACCCAACAGATACGCAGTATTTT	CASTYSGHPTDTQYF	-	TRBV9	TRBJ2-3	-
TGTGCCAGCAGCTTACTGGGCGGGGGCCTAGCCAAAAACATTCAGTACTTC	CASSLLGGGLAKNIQYF	-	TRBV7-9	TRBJ2-4	-
TGTGCCAGCAGCCGACAGTACTCTGGAAACACCATATATTTT	CASSRQYSGNTIYF	-	TRBV11-3	TRBJ1-3	-
TGCGCCAGCAGCCAAGATCGGGCTAGCTTCTCAGATACGCAGTATTTT	CASSQDRASFSDTQYF	-	TRBV4-3	TRBJ2-3	-
TGTGCCAGCAGGGACACAGGGGGCGGTGGCTACACCTTC	CASRDTGGGGYTF	-	TRBV27	TRBJ1-2	TRBD1
TGCGCCAGCAGCTTTAGGACGGGGACAGGAAACACTGAAGCTTTCTTT	CASSFRTGTGNTEAFF	-	TRBV5-1	TRBJ1-1	TRBD1
TGCAGCGTTGAGGTCTTGAGCTCCTACGAGCAGTACTTC	CSVEVLSSYEQYF	-	TRBV29-1	TRBJ2-7	-
TGTGCCAGCAGTTTACCAGGGACTAGCAGCGGGTACTACAATGAGCAGTTCTTC	CASSLPGTSSGYYNEQFF	-	TRBV28	TRBJ2-1	TRBD2
TGTGCCAGCACCCCCCCGGGGGTGGGTGCCGGGGAGCTGTTTTTT	CASTPPGVGAGELFF	-	TRBV7-2	TRBJ2-2	-
TGTGCCAGTCTTGACAGGTCTAGCACAGATACGCAGTATTTT	CASLDRSSTDTQYF	-	TRBV19	TRBJ2-3	-
TGCGCCAGCAGCCACCCAGGGGGAGCTTTCTTT	CASSHPGGAFF	-	TRBV4-1	TRBJ1-1	TRBD1
TGCGCCAGCAGCCCCTGGACAGGCGTCACTGGGGCCAACGTCCTGACTTTC	CASSPWTGVTGANVLTF	-	TRBV5-1	TRBJ2-6	TRBD1
TGTGCCAGCAGTGAAGTTCGATTGGGGCTTCATAACACTGAAGCTTTCTTT	CASSEVRLGLHNTEAFF	-	TRBV6-1	TRBJ1-1	-
TGTGCCAGCAGTTCGGGTGAGCAGTTCTTC	CASSSGEQFF	-	TRBV6-6	TRBJ2-1	-
TGTGCCAGCAGCCCACGACAGGGATTCGCGTCTCAGCCCCAGCATTTT	CASSPRQGFASQPQHF	-	TRBV5-8	TRBJ1-5	TRBD1
TGTGCCAGCAGTGTCGCCGGGGAGCTGTTTTTT	CASSVAGELFF	-	TRBV2	TRBJ2-2	-
TGTGCCAGCAGCGAAGGGGCGGAGCTGTTTTTT	CASSEGAELFF	-	TRBV21-1	TRBJ2-2	-
TGTGCCAGCAGCGGGGTACACAGGGAAAAACTGTTTTTT	CASSGVHREKLFF	-	TRBV7-2	TRBJ1-4	-
TGTGCCAGCAGCCCCGGGGCGGGAGGGAGTTACGAGCAGTACTTC	CASSPGAGGSYEQYF	-	TRBV6-5	TRBJ2-7	TRBD2
TGCGCCAGCAGCTATGGGACAGGGAAGAATGAGCAGTTCTTC	CASSYGTGKNEQFF	-	TRBV5-1	TRBJ2-1	TRBD1
TGTGCCAGCAGCCTCTCCGGGACTAGCGTATCCTACGAGCAGTACTTC	CASSLSGTSVSYEQYF	-	TRBV4-2	TRBJ2-7	TRBD2
TGCGCCAGCAGCTTGAGACAGGGGAGAACAGATACGCAGTATTTT	CASSLRQGRTDTQYF	-	TRBV5-1	TRBJ2-3	TRBD1
TGTGCCAGCAGCTTAACGCCCAGGGGCAAAAACATTCAGTACTTC	CASSLTPRGKNIQYF	-	TRBV7-9	TRBJ2-4	-
TGTGCCTGGAATAGGGACAGAAATCAGCCCCAGCATTTT	CAWNRDRNQPQHF	-	TRBV30	TRBJ1-5	TRBD1
TGTGCCATCAGTCAACAGGGGGAGGTTGGTCAGCCCCAGCATTTT	CAISQQGEVGQPQHF	-	TRBV10-3	TRBJ1-5	TRBD1
TGCGCCAGCAGCCGGGAGGGGTTAAGTAGAGGCAATGAGCAGTTCTTC	CASSREGLSRGNEQFF	-	TRBV4-1	TRBJ2-1	TRBD2
TGTGCCAGCAGTTGGTCTCGGGACACCGATATCGAGACCCAGTACTTC	CASSWSRDTDIETQYF	-	TRBV6-5	TRBJ2-5	-
TGTGCCAGCAGCTTAGCCGGGGGAGCCCACGAGCAGTACTTC	CASSLAGGAHEQYF	once	TRBV11-3	TRBJ2-7	-
TGTGCCACCCGTCCCGGGACAGGGGGCTACGAGCAGTACTTC	CATRPGTGGYEQYF	-	TRBV6-1	TRBJ2-7	TRBD1
TGTGCCAGCAGCCAAGGAATAGAGCCTCCCCAGGTCTACGAGCAGTACTTC	CASSQGIEPPQVYEQYF	-	TRBV4-2	TRBJ2-7	-
TGTGCCAGCAGCTTGAGCCGCGCAGGGGCCGTGAACACTGAAGCTTTCTTT	CASSLSRAGAVNTEAFF	-	TRBV5-6	TRBJ1-1	-
TGTGCCAGCAGTTTCCGACTCAAGGGGGGGAGACAGCTCTTC	CASSFRLKGGRQLF	-	TRBV28	TRBJ1-2	-
TGTGCCAGCAGTTCGCCCCGGGGACAGGGGCGGGAAAAACTGTTTTTT	CASSSPRGQGREKLFF	-	TRBV28	TRBJ1-4	TRBD1
TGCGCCAGCAGCCAAGATCAGGGCCTCCTGGGCAGCACAGATACGCAGTATTTT	CASSQDQGLLGSTDTQYF	-	TRBV4-3	TRBJ2-3	-
TGTGCCAGCAGCTTAGGAGATAGCAATCAGCCCCAGCATTTT	CASSLGDSNQPQHF	-	TRBV11-2	TRBJ1-5	-
TGTGCCAGCAGCGTAGCAGGGGACACTGAAGCTTTCTTT	CASSVAGDTEAFF	-	TRBV9	TRBJ1-1	-
TGCAGCGTTGGGGAGGGTGTGCACACCGAGCAGTACTTC	CSVGEGVHTEQYF	-	TRBV29-1	TRBJ2-7	TRBD2
TGTGCCAGCAGTGGCGGGACTAGCAGACCTGTGGAGCAGTACTTC	CASSGGTSRPVEQYF	-	TRBV2	TRBJ2-7	TRBD2
TGTGCCAGCTCACCGGGACAATCCTACGAGCAGTACTTC	CASSPGQSYEQYF	-	TRBV18	TRBJ2-7	-
TGTGCCAGCAGCTTGGTCGGCGGGAGGGCCGGGTCCAAAAACATTCAGTACTTC	CASSLVGGRAGSKNIQYF	-	TRBV5-8	TRBJ2-4	TRBD2
TGTGCCAGCAGCTTATTATCCCGGAACACTGAAGCTTTCTTT	CASSLLSRNTEAFF	-	TRBV11-2	TRBJ1-1	-
TGTGCCAGCAGCACAGGGCCGGAGCAGCCCCAGCATTTT	CASSTGPEQPQHF	once	TRBV7-3	TRBJ1-5	-
TGTGCCACCAGCAGAGCCAGGGACAGCGTCGGCTACACCTTC	CATSRARDSVGYTF	-	TRBV15	TRBJ1-2	TRBD1
TGTGCCAGCAGTTACTCGATAAGACAGGAGGACACCATATATTTT	CASSYSIRQEDTIYF	-	TRBV6-5	TRBJ1-3	-
TGTGCCAGCAGTGGCGGGACGCCTGAAGAGACCCAGTACTTC	CASSGGTPEETQYF	-	TRBV6-1	TRBJ2-5	-
TGCGCCAGCAGCCCAGGCCCGGGGAGCTATGGCTACACCTTC	CASSPGPGSYGYTF	-	TRBV4-3	TRBJ1-2	-
TGTGCCAGCACCTCAAAGAAGGGAGGAGTTGGAGAGACCCAGTACTTC	CASTSKKGGVGETQYF	-	TRBV28	TRBJ2-5	-
TGTGCCAGTAGTACCCTCAAGCGAGGCGCAGATACGCAGTATTTT	CASSTLKRGADTQYF	once	TRBV19	TRBJ2-3	-
TGTGCCAGCAGCGCTGGACAGGGTGCGGGCGAGCAGTACTTC	CASSAGQGAGEQYF	few	TRBV7-9	TRBJ2-7	TRBD1